One sample yielded the 24 T cell receptor beta chains listed below, sequenced in a study of Ad26.COV2.S vaccination and SARS-CoV-2 variants. The table came from immunoSEQ multiplex PCR; TCRdb's copy has only in-frame clones and leaves some out. In the table there are under 400,000 clones, 80% to 90% of which are singletons. Treatment noted: around 19 received Ad26.COV2.S at low or high dose, single or two shots; about 5 received placebo; per-sample allocation not given. The samples date from day 63 after the first vaccine or placebo injection. The sequenced sample was peripheral blood, obtained in a trial of Ad26.COV2.S vaccine versus placebo. These receptors were taken from a person between 18 and 65 years old who received the Ad26.COV2.S COVID-19 vaccine or a placebo.

This chain connects TRBV6-6 to TRBJ1-2; D is unclear. This CDR3 has 12 amino acids. Germline V gene data show CDR1 as MNHNY and CDR2 as SVGAGI (reference sequence). V was trimmed by 9 bases and J by 2 bases, leaving 10 bases between them. CDR3 nucleotides: TGTGCCAGTATGGGAGGGAACTATGGCTACACCTTC. It translates to CASMGGNYGYTF.

The CDR3 loop is CASSSPGQEDTDTQYF. The CDR3 region has the DNA TGTGCCAGCAGCTCCCCGGGACAAGAGGACACAGATACGCAGTATTTT. The V call is TRBV5-4, the J call TRBJ2-3; D might be TRBD1 (6 bases). Germline values: CDR1 SGHNT, CDR2 YYREEE (reference sequence). CDR3 length equals 16 residues. Trimming stripped 3 bases from V and 2 bases from J, with 16 bases between.

V is TRBV29-1 and J is TRBJ1-1, with no clear D. The germline V and J ends were trimmed by 7 bases and 1 base, with 16 bases remaining between them. Germline CDR1 SQVTM, CDR2 ANQGSEA. The CDR3 extends over 14 amino acids. The CDR3 DNA reads TGCAGCGCCTTGAGGGTTATGAGGAACACTGAAGCTTTCTTT. This translates into CSALRVMRNTEAFF. Complete variable domain (other parts from reference TRBV29-1 and TRBJ1-1): SAVISQKPSRDICQRGTSLTIQCQVDSQVTMMFWYRQQPGQSLTLIATANQGSEATYESGFVIDKFPISRPNLTFSTLTVSNMSPEDSSIYLCSALRVMRNTEAFFGQGTRLTVV.

J is TRBJ2-7 and V is TRBV27; the D gene could be TRBD1 or TRBD2 (5 bases each). V lost 5 bases to trimming and J lost 2 bases, with 10 bases between them. This CDR3 has 13 amino acids. CDR1 is MNHEY, CDR2 SMNVEV, per germline (reference sequence). The CDR3 loop is CASSPGPAYEQYF. The CDR3 nucleotides read TGTGCCAGCAGTCCGGGACCCGCCTACGAGCAGTACTTC.

V is TRBV9 and J is TRBJ1-5; no firm D call. The V and J ends lost 0 bases and 7 bases respectively, with 11 bases between them. CDR1 is SGDLS, CDR2 YYNGEE, per germline. The CDR3 has 14 residues. The CDR3 bases are TGTGCCAGCAGCGTAGCCCCCAAAGAGCAGCCCCAGCATTTT. Translation: CASSVAPKEQPQHF.

V is TRBV6-5 and J is TRBJ1-6; 9 nucleotides match TRBD1. V was pared by 4 bases and J by 15 bases, with 7 bases of the junction left unmatched. The CDR3 totals 13 residues. The V gene's germline CDR1 is MNHEY and CDR2 SVGAGI. Here the CDR3 reads CASSFGQGWFLHF. CDR3 sequence (DNA): TGTGCCAGCAGTTTCGGACAGGGGTGGTTCCTCCACTTT.

J is TRBJ2-1 and V is TRBV11-2; tentative D call: TRBD2 (5 bases). Trimming shortened V by 6 bases and J by 1 base, and 10 bases separated the two germline ends. The CDR3 sequence is 14 residues long. Germline V gene lookup returns CDR1 SGHAT and CDR2 FQNNGV. CDR3 loop: CASSLPGSYNEQFF. CDR3 DNA: TGTGCCAGCAGTCTTCCGGGGTCCTACAATGAGCAGTTCTTC. Supplemented by reference TRBV11-2 and TRBJ2-1, the full variable domain reads EAGVAQSPRYKIIEKRQSVAFWCNPISGHATLYWYQQILGQGPKLLIQFQNNGVVDDSQLPKDRFSAERLKGVDSTLKIQPAKLEDSAVYLCASSLPGSYNEQFFGPGTRLTVL.

This clone was counted only a few times. The chain is built from TRBV6-6 and TRBJ2-3; a possible D gene is TRBD1 (7 bases). The V gene lost 5 bases and the J gene lost 7 bases, with 22 bases spanning the gap. The germline gives CDR1 MNHNY, CDR2 SVGAGI (reference sequence). CDR3 length equals 16 residues. CDR3 protein: CASSRGFIAGGNTQYF. The CDR3, as DNA: TGTGCCAGCAGTCGAGGATTTATTGCAGGGGGGAATACGCAGTATTTT.

Notes on this clone: The sample has other DNA sequences that encode this CDR3 too. The chain recombines TRBV6-5 with TRBJ1-3; D is perhaps TRBD1 (6 bases). CDR3 length equals 14 residues. V was pared by 5 bases and J by 0 bases, with 8 bases between. Germline lookup yields CDR1 MNHEY and CDR2 SVGAGI. The CDR3 loop is CASSTGLSGNTIYF. As DNA, the CDR3 is TGTGCCAGCAGTACAGGGCTCTCTGGAAACACCATATATTTT.

V usage is TRBV5-5 and J usage is TRBJ1-2; 8 bases fit TRBD1. The CDR3 is 15 amino acids. V trimming: 4 bases; J trimming: 3 bases; junction bases outside the gene matches: 8. From germline, CDR1 is SGHKS and CDR2 YYEKEE (reference sequence). The CDR3 nucleotides are TGTGCCAGCAGCGGATGGACAGGGAACGACTATGGCTACACCTTC. Protein: CASSGWTGNDYGYTF.

V and J are TRBV6-1 and TRBJ1-2; 12 bases fit TRBD1. Germline CDR1 and CDR2: MNHNS and SASEGT. This CDR3 region has 14 residues. With 2 bases clipped from V and 8 bases from J, the junction kept 3 bases outside the gene matches. CDR3 bases: TGTGCCAGCAGTGAACGGGACAGGGGGCCCGGCTACACCTTC. This translates into CASSERDRGPGYTF.

The chain couples TRBV14 to TRBJ1-2; no clear D. This CDR3 is built from 15 residues. Germline V CDR1 and CDR2: SGHDN, FVKESK. Trimming pared 0 bases from V and 0 bases from J, leaving 8 bases between. CDR3 DNA: TGTGCCAGCAGCCAAGAGGTCGGTACTAACTATGGCTACACCTTC. Protein sequence: CASSQEVGTNYGYTF.

J is TRBJ1-3 and V is TRBV5-1; possibly TRBD1 for D (5 bases). This CDR3 is built from 13 residues. V was cut by 0 bases and J by 10 bases, with 11 bases left in between. CDR1 SGHRS and CDR2 YFSETQ come from the germline V gene. The CDR3 region has the DNA TGCGCCAGCAGCTTGGCCTCCGGGGGAACCATATATTTT. Encoded protein: CASSLASGGTIYF.

CDR3 in DNA: TGCGCCAGCAGCTCCCCCCCTGGGGGGCAGATAAATCAGCCCCAGCATTTT. Amino acid sequence: CASSSPPGGQINQPQHF. This chain links TRBV5-1 with TRBJ1-5; the D gene is possibly TRBD1 (6 bases). Germline V lookup: CDR1 SGHRS, CDR2 YFSETQ. There are 17 residues in the CDR3. The V end lost 3 bases, the J end lost 4 bases, and 20 bases lay between the germline ends.

The chain joins TRBV10-3 to TRBJ2-7, with 8 bases matching TRBD1. J was trimmed by 6 bases and V by 5 bases; bases with no gene match: 9. The CDR3 has 14 residues. Germline CDR1 reads ENHRY; CDR2 reads SYGVKD. In nucleotides, the CDR3 is TGTGCCATCAGTTCCGGGACAGGTCCCACCGAGCAGTACTTC. Encoded protein: CAISSGTGPTEQYF.

The chain has TRBV30 and TRBJ1-2; D possibly corresponds to TRBD1 (5 bases). This CDR3 region has 13 residues. Germline CDR1 reads GTSNPN; CDR2 reads SVGIG (reference sequence). V lost 1 base and J 5 bases, leaving 11 bases between the germline ends. The CDR3 DNA sequence: TGTGCCTGGAGTGGAGGTGGGGGGTATGGCTACACCTTC. Residues: CAWSGGGGYGYTF. Drawing the rest from reference TRBV30 and TRBJ1-2, the complete variable domain is SQTIHQWPATLVQPVGSPLSLECTVEGTSNPNLYWYRQAAGRGLQLLFYSVGIGQISSEVPQNLSASRPQDRQFILSSKKLLLSDSGFYLCAWSGGGGYGYTFGSGTRLTVV.

The genes are TRBV12-3 or TRBV12-4 and TRBJ2-1, with D unclear. The CDR3 consists of 11 residues. V was clipped by 6 bases and J by 4 bases, with 4 bases between them. As DNA, the CDR3 is TGTGCCAGCAGACAGTACAATGAGCAGTTCTTC. It yields the protein CASRQYNEQFF.

This chain uses TRBV6-6 with TRBJ1-2, with TRBD1 as a possible D gene (5 bases). This CDR3 comprises 14 residues. Germline CDR1 and CDR2: MNHNY and SVGAGI (reference sequence). V was cut by 2 bases and J by 0 bases, with 7 bases left in between. The chain's CDR3 is CASSYEGPNYGYTF. In DNA, the CDR3 is TGTGCCAGCAGTTACGAGGGACCTAACTATGGCTACACCTTC.

This clone has only one observation. V is TRBV7-3 and J is TRBJ2-7; 10 nucleotides agree with TRBD2. Germline V gene data show CDR1 as SGHTA and CDR2 as FQGTGA. Losses at the gene ends were 3 bases for V and 0 bases for J; bases not matched to a gene: 8. This CDR3 is 17 amino acids long. DNA for the CDR3: TGTGCCAGCAGCTTGGTAGCGGGGGGTCCTAGCTCCTACGAGCAGTACTTC. Translated, it gives CASSLVAGGPSSYEQYF.

V and J are TRBV9 and TRBJ2-2; 8 bases fit TRBD2. J was trimmed by 3 bases and V by 1 base; bases with no gene match: 5. The CDR3 is made up of 16 amino acids. The V gene's germline CDR1 is SGDLS and CDR2 YYNGEE. The CDR3 protein is CASSVRSGIDTGELFF. The CDR3 coding sequence is TGTGCCAGCAGCGTACGTAGCGGGATTGACACCGGGGAGCTGTTTTTT.

With regard to this clone: Additional DNA sequences in this sample encode the identical CDR3. The chain uses TRBV12-3 or TRBV12-4 and TRBJ1-1; 7 nucleotides line up with TRBD1. The CDR3 has 12 residues. V was pared by 2 bases and J by 8 bases, with 2 bases of the junction left unmatched. The CDR3 DNA is TGTGCCAGCAGTTTACGACAGGGAGAAGCTTTCTTT. Translated, it gives CASSLRQGEAFF.

This rearrangement joins TRBV5-1 to TRBJ2-1; TRBD1 matches 7 bases. The junction had 10 bases not matched to a gene; V was cut back by 0 bases and J by 7 bases. The CDR3 consists of 16 residues. Germline values: CDR1 SGHRS, CDR2 YFSETQ. CDR3 DNA: TGCGCCAGCAGCTTGGCCTTGGGGACAGCTTTTAATGAGCAGTTCTTC. It specifies CASSLALGTAFNEQFF.

This clone was found once. V is TRBV9 and J is TRBJ2-7; TRBD1 matches at 7 bases. The CDR3 consists of 13 residues. Germline V CDR1 and CDR2: SGDLS, YYNGEE. V shed 2 bases, J shed 5 bases, and the junction held 4 bases outside the gene matches. CDR3 protein: CASSVTGLDEQYF. CDR3 nucleotides: TGTGCCAGCAGCGTGACAGGGCTCGACGAGCAGTACTTC.

The chain combines TRBV4-3 with TRBJ1-1, with 8 bases aligning to TRBD1. This CDR3 comprises 18 residues. V lost 0 bases, J lost 6 bases, and 15 bases stayed unmatched. From germline, CDR1 is LGHNA and CDR2 YSLEER. Here the CDR3 DNA reads TGCGCCAGCAGCCAAGATGGCCCAGGGGGCCCGGAGAGTTCTGAAGCTTTCTTT. It encodes CASSQDGPGGPESSEAFF.